The 5 T cell receptor beta chains listed next were all sequenced from one sample in a study of blood T cell repertoires in COVID-19. Sequenced by immunoSEQ multiplex PCR; TCRdb stores in-frame clones only, minus some. This sample has approximately 250,000 clones, with about 88% found just once. The source material was PBMCs or T cells enriched from blood (not recorded which). These receptors came from a woman in her sixties or seventies in a cohort exposed to, infected with or recovered from COVID-19 (not recorded which).

The chain couples TRBV11-2 to TRBJ2-7; TRBD1 matches at 10 bases. J gave up 3 bases and V 5 bases, and 7 bases lay outside the gene matches. This CDR3 has 15 residues. Per the germline V gene, CDR1 is SGHAT and CDR2 is FQNNGV. CDR3 DNA: TGTGCCAGCAGCGGGCGGGACAGGGGCATCTACGAGCAGTACTTC. This encodes CASSGRDRGIYEQYF. Together with reference TRBV11-2 and TRBJ2-7, the CDR3 gives the full variable domain: EAGVAQSPRYKIIEKRQSVAFWCNPISGHATLYWYQQILGQGPKLLIQFQNNGVVDDSQLPKDRFSAERLKGVDSTLKIQPAKLEDSAVYLCASSGRDRGIYEQYFGPGTRLTVT.

This sequence joins TRBV7-2 and TRBJ1-2, with a weak D call TRBD1 (6 bases). The V and J ends lost 5 bases and 2 bases respectively, with 18 bases between them. Germline CDR1 and CDR2: SGHTA and FQGNSA. The CDR3 sequence is 16 residues long. The CDR3 reads CASSAHRAAGNYGYTF. The CDR3 DNA follows: TGTGCCAGCAGCGCGCACAGGGCGGCCGGGAACTATGGCTACACCTTC.

Here the CDR3 reads CASSIGGQANTGELFF. The DNA for the CDR3 is TGTGCCAGTAGTATAGGGGGACAGGCGAACACCGGGGAGCTGTTTTTT. J is TRBJ2-2 and V is TRBV19; 8 bases are a match to TRBD1. Germline V CDR1 and CDR2: LNHDA, SQIVND (reference sequence). The J segment lost 0 bases and the V segment lost 1 base, leaving 1 base of the junction unmatched. The CDR3 has 16 amino acids.

This chain uses TRBV5-6 with TRBJ2-7; TRBD2 aligns across 9 bases. The CDR3 loop spans 17 amino acids. The trim removed 1 base at V and 5 bases at J, leaving 13 bases unmatched. Germline V lookup: CDR1 SGHDT, CDR2 YYEEEE. The CDR3 DNA sequence: TGTGCCAGCAGCTTGCGGTATGTTAGCGGGAGAGCCCACGAGCAGTACTTC. Translating it yields CASSLRYVSGRAHEQYF.

The chain carries TRBV6-6 and TRBJ1-2; 10 bases are shared with TRBD1. CDR3 length equals 14 residues. Germline V gene sequence: CDR1 MNHNY, CDR2 SVGAGI (reference sequence). Unmatched junction bases numbered 6, after V lost 7 bases and J lost 4 bases. The CDR3 here is CASTLTGGSYGYTF. The CDR3 DNA sequence: TGTGCCAGCACCCTGACAGGGGGCTCCTATGGCTACACCTTC.